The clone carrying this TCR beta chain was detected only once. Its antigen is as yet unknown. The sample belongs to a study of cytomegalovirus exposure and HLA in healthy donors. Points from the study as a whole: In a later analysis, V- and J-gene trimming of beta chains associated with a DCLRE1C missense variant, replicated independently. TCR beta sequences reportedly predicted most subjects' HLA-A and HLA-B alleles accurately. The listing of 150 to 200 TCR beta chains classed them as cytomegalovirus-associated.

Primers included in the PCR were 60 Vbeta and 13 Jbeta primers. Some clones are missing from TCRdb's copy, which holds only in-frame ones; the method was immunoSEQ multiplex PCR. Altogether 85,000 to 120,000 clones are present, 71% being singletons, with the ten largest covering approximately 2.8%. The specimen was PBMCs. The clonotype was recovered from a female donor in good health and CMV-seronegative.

The CDR3 is CASSIAWGQGSGNEQFF. In DNA form, the CDR3 reads TGTGCCAGTAGTATTGCGTGGGGACAGGGTTCTGGCAATGAGCAGTTCTTC. The V gene is TRBV19, the J gene TRBJ2-1; 9 nucleotides align to TRBD1. Germline V gives CDR1 LNHDA, CDR2 SQIVND (reference sequence). The CDR3 sequence is 17 residues long. V lost 3 bases to trimming and J lost 6 bases; unmatched junction nucleotides: 12.